A selection of T cell receptor beta chains follows, all from one sample in a study of quantifying T cell responses using KT2 cells. Via MiXCR, TCRdb re-called the UMI-ligation and nested PCR reads, giving one row per CDR3 protein. The sample records about 30,000 distinct CDR3 sequences, under 7.5% being singletons. The material sequenced was PBMCs spiked with cells of the T cell clone KT2. All receptors come from a human donor. Both conserved end residues are part of each CDR3. D genes are given only for firm matches. Not all rows give a size; the values are once, few, many and, for expanded clones, a class.

>TRBV5-1|.|.|TRBJ2-3
CASSFGNTDTQYF
TGCGCCAGCAGCTTCGGTAACACAGATACGCAGTATTTT
>TRBV7-8|few|TRBD2|TRBJ2-7
CASRERGGSSYEQYF
TGTGCCAGCAGAGAGCGGGGGGGTAGCTCCTACGAGCAGTACTTC
>TRBV7-8|many|.|TRBJ2-7
CASSVGRLYEQYF
TGTGCCAGCAGCGTGGGACGGCTCTACGAGCAGTACTTC
>TRBV20-1|many|TRBD1|TRBJ2-7
CSVKPGQGDYEQYF
TGCAGTGTGAAACCGGGACAGGGGGACTACGAGCAGTACTTC
>TRBV6-5|few|.|TRBJ1-5
CASSCHEINNQPQHF
TGTGCCAGCAGTTGTCACGAAATTAACAATCAGCCCCAGCATTTT
>TRBV6-4|.|TRBD1|TRBJ2-7
CASSTRTGLSSSPYYEQYF
TGTGCCAGCAGTACTCGGACAGGCCTTTCATCGTCCCCTTACTACGAGCAGTACTTC
>TRBV9|few|.|TRBJ2-3
CASSVGPDTQYF
TGTGCCAGCAGCGTAGGGCCAGATACGCAGTATTTT
>TRBV20-1|.|.|TRBJ2-7
CSAERASAAYEQYF
TGCAGTGCTGAGCGGGCTAGCGCAGCCTACGAGCAGTACTTC
>TRBV6-6|few|TRBD1|TRBJ2-7
CASSGDRGEQYF
TGTGCCAGCAGCGGCGACAGGGGCGAGCAGTACTTC
>TRBV15|few|TRBD2|TRBJ2-3
CATSRGRERGSTDTQYF
TGTGCCACCAGCAGAGGCCGCGAGCGGGGGAGCACAGATACGCAGTATTTT
>TRBV21-1|many|.|TRBJ1-4
CASSNTKNEKLFF
TGTGCCAGCAGCAACACCAAGAATGAAAAACTGTTTTTT
>TRBV6-5|few|.|TRBJ2-7
CASSYSGQPFYEQYF
TGTGCCAGCAGTTACTCAGGACAGCCGTTCTACGAGCAGTACTTC
>TRBV20-1|many|TRBD1|TRBJ1-5
CSARLSGTVNQPQHF
TGCAGTGCTCGTTTATCCGGGACAGTAAATCAGCCCCAGCATTTT
>TRBV29-1|.|.|TRBJ2-1
CSAGPSVYNEQFF
TGCAGCGCCGGACCCTCTGTATACAATGAGCAGTTCTTC
>TRBV20-1|many|TRBD2|TRBJ2-1
CSAPWRGDHNEQFF
TGCAGTGCGCCCTGGCGGGGGGACCACAATGAGCAGTTCTTC
>TRBV7-2|.|TRBD2|TRBJ2-3
CASSVTSGSTDTQYF
TGTGCCAGCAGCGTAACTAGCGGAAGCACAGATACGCAGTATTTT
>TRBV2|many|.|TRBJ2-2
CASSESRGTGELFF
TGTGCCAGCAGTGAGAGCAGGGGAACCGGGGAGCTGTTTTTT
>TRBV20-1|.|TRBD2|TRBJ2-7
CSARLADSPYEQYF
TGCAGTGCTAGACTAGCGGATTCTCCCTACGAGCAGTACTTC
>TRBV30|many|.|TRBJ1-1
CAAERNTEAFF
TGTGCCGCAGAGCGGAACACTGAAGCTTTCTTT
>TRBV18|many|.|TRBJ1-2
CASSPGRDLYGYTF
TGTGCCAGCTCACCGGGCCGGGACCTCTATGGCTACACCTTC
>TRBV7-9|many|.|TRBJ1-5
CASSEDTRNQPQHF
TGTGCCAGCAGCGAAGACACCCGCAATCAGCCCCAGCATTTT
>TRBV6-5|many|TRBD1|TRBJ1-1
CASSYSSWDSPTMNTEAFF
TGTGCCAGCAGTTACAGTAGTTGGGACAGCCCGACCATGAACACTGAAGCTTTCTTT
>TRBV9|few|TRBD1|TRBJ2-7
CASSADRGTYEQYF
TGTGCCAGCAGCGCAGACAGGGGCACCTACGAGCAGTACTTC
>TRBV20-1|many|.|TRBJ1-1
CSARDLLGINTEAFF
TGCAGTGCTAGAGATCTATTAGGGATTAACACTGAAGCTTTCTTT
>TRBV7-9|few|.|TRBJ1-2
CASAIGGGYTF
TGTGCCAGCGCCATTGGAGGGGGCTACACCTTC
>TRBV19|many|.|TRBJ1-1
CASSIREHTEAFF
TGTGCCAGTAGTATTCGGGAACACACTGAAGCTTTCTTT
>TRBV18|.|.|TRBJ1-3
CASLDSDSGNTIYF
TGTGCCAGCTTGGACAGCGACTCTGGAAACACCATATATTTT
>TRBV11-2|.|.|TRBJ1-5
CASSLDGDINQPQHF
TGTGCCAGCAGCTTAGATGGGGACATTAATCAGCCCCAGCATTTT
>TRBV7-2|many|.|TRBJ1-5
CASSLAGGGSQHF
TGTGCCAGCAGCTTAGCGGGGGGAGGCTCACAGCATTTT
>TRBV4-3|many|.|TRBJ1-1
CASSQVWAATEAFF
TGCGCCAGCAGCCAAGTTTGGGCGGCTACTGAAGCTTTCTTT
>TRBV7-2|.|.|TRBJ2-2
CASTRSNTGELFF
TGTGCCAGCACCCGATCCAACACCGGGGAGCTGTTTTTT
>TRBV4-2|many|.|TRBJ2-1
CASSQDDAGATYNEQFF
TGTGCCAGCAGCCAAGATGACGCCGGGGCTACCTACAATGAGCAGTTCTTC
>TRBV7-9|many|TRBD2|TRBJ2-7
CASSFSGGGYEQYF
TGTGCCAGCAGCTTCAGCGGGGGAGGATACGAGCAGTACTTC
>TRBV12-3/TRBV12-4|many|.|TRBJ2-6
CASSYGQPLPRSGANVLTF
TGTGCCAGCAGTTATGGACAGCCTCTTCCACGTTCTGGGGCCAACGTCCTGACTTTC
>TRBV28|.|TRBD2|TRBJ2-7
CASSLSSGGSYEQYF
TGTGCCAGCAGTTTATCCAGCGGGGGATCCTACGAGCAGTACTTC
>TRBV11-2|many|TRBD2|TRBJ2-3
CASSFSGRPTGTDTQYF
TGTGCCAGCAGTTTTAGCGGGAGGCCCACCGGCACAGATACGCAGTATTTT
>TRBV7-9|many|.|TRBJ1-6
CASSLGTGFYNSPLHF
TGTGCCAGCAGCTTAGGAACAGGCTTTTATAATTCACCCCTCCACTTT
>TRBV27|few|.|TRBJ2-6
CASSIAGGANVLTF
TGTGCCAGCAGTATAGCTGGTGGGGCCAACGTCCTGACTTTC
>TRBV10-3|.|.|TRBJ2-3
CAISVWESTDTQYF
TGTGCCATCAGTGTATGGGAAAGCACAGATACGCAGTATTTT
>TRBV19|few|TRBD1|TRBJ1-2
CASSIVGQATGYNF
TGTGCCAGTAGTATCGTAGGACAGGCGACGGGCTACAACTTC
>TRBV6-4|.|.|TRBJ2-1
CASRLDTNNEQFF
TGTGCCAGCAGATTGGACACTAACAATGAGCAGTTCTTC
>TRBV4-1|few|TRBD2|TRBJ2-5
CASSQDWTRLETQYF
TGCGCCAGCAGCCAAGACTGGACTAGACTAGAGACCCAGTACTTC
>TRBV2|.|.|TRBJ2-3
CASSDPRQAGTDTQYF
TGTGCCAGCAGTGACCCCAGACAGGCTGGAACAGATACGCAGTATTTT
>TRBV3-1|few|.|TRBJ2-7
CASSQEPPPGYPIGEQYF
TGTGCCAGCAGCCAAGAACCCCCCCCGGGTTATCCGATTGGGGAGCAGTACTTC
>TRBV4-1|many|.|TRBJ2-5
CASSLGPRETQYF
TGCGCCAGCAGCCTAGGCCCTAGAGAGACCCAGTACTTC
>TRBV5-5|many|TRBD1|TRBJ2-5
CASSLTGGGETQYF
TGTGCCAGCAGCTTGACAGGGGGCGGGGAGACCCAGTACTTC
>TRBV20-1|few|TRBD2|TRBJ2-1
CSVTGTSGRSEQFF
TGCAGTGTAACCGGGACTAGCGGGAGGTCTGAGCAGTTCTTC
>TRBV5-6|few|TRBD2|TRBJ2-7
CASSGGGASYEQYF
TGTGCCAGCAGCGGCGGGGGGGCCTCCTACGAGCAGTACTTC
>TRBV2|many|TRBD1|TRBJ2-3
CASSVGQGADTQYF
TGTGCCAGCAGTGTGGGACAGGGAGCAGATACGCAGTATTTT
>TRBV4-1|many|.|TRBJ1-2
CASSQVRGAGYGYTF
TGCGCCAGCAGCCAAGTCCGGGGGGCGGGGTATGGCTACACCTTC
>TRBV20-1|few|.|TRBJ1-1
CSARWSATEAFF
TGCAGTGCTAGATGGTCAGCCACTGAAGCTTTCTTT
>TRBV21-1|few|.|TRBJ1-3
CASSKGATGIFSGNTIYF
TGTGCCAGCAGCAAAGGGGCGACAGGAATATTCTCTGGAAACACCATATATTTT
>TRBV7-9|.|.|TRBJ2-3
CASSFTAGLSTDTQYF
TGTGCCAGCAGCTTCACGGCGGGGCTTAGCACAGATACGCAGTATTTT
>TRBV2|.|TRBD2|TRBJ2-4
CASSSGLAGTKNIQYF
TGTGCCAGCAGTTCTGGACTAGCGGGTACGAAAAACATTCAGTACTTC
>TRBV7-8|many|TRBD2|TRBJ2-1
CASSLGSASGSGSYNEQFF
TGTGCCAGCAGCTTAGGCTCGGCTAGCGGGAGTGGTTCCTACAATGAGCAGTTCTTC